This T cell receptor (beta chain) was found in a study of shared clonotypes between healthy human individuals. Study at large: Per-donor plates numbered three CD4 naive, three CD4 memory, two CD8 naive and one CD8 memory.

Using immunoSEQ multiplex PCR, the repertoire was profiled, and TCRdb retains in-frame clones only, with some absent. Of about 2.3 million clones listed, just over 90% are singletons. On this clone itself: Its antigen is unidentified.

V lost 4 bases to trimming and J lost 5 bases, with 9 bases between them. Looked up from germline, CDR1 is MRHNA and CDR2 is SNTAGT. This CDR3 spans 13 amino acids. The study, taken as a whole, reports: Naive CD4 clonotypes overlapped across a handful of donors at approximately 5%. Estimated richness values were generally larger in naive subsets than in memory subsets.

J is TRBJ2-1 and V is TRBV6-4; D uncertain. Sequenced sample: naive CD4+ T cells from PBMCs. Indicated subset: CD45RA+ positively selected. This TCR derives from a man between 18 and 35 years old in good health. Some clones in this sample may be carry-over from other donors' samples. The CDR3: CASSATLNNEQFF. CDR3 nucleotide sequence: TGTGCCAGCAGTGCCACCTTGAACAATGAGCAGTTCTTC.